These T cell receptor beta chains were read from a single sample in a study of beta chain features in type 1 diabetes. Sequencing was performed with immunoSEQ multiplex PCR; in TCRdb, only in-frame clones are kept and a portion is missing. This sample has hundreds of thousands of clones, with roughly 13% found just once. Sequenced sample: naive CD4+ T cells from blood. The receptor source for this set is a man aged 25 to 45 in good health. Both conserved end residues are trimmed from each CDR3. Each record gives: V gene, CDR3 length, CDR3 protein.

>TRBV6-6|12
ASSLGPRQNEQF
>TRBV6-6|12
ASSYVPENTEAF
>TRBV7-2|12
ASSLGQGGGTQY
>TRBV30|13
AWRLNRGGQETQY
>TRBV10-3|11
AISGTGPGELF
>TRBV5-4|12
ASSLSQGSSPLH
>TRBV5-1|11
ASSVQMTYEQY
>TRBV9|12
ASSGQGLQETQY
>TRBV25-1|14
ASSGGPRGSQETQY
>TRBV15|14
ATSRAPGQGASEQY
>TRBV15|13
ATSPGGGLQETQY
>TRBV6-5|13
ASSMTSGTTDTQY
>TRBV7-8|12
ATGPGGLGYGYT
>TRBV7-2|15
ASSAQGIVASYNEQF
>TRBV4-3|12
ASSRETGTIEAF
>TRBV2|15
ASSPYPTSTSTDTQY
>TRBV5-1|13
ASSPGQGGGRTQY
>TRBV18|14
ASSPTYSRVRETQY
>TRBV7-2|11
ASSRRIRDTQY
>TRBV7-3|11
ASSGSMGTEAF
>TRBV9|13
ASSVGRGPYNEQF
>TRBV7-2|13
AVKLGGGAHGEQF
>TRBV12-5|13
ASGLVEGARQPQH
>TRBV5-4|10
ASSWTQNEQF
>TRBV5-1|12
ASSLVIGNNEQF
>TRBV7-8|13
ASSQRTVYQETQY
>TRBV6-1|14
ASSESGLAGLETQY
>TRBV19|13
ASSTGRNTNYGYT
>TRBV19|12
ASSIGGGYGEQY
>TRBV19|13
ASSTGQSLQETQY
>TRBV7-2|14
ASSSDFGIGTDTQY
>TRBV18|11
ASCGSLGEKLF
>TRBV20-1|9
SPGTPNEQF
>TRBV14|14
ASSQRLAGPYNEQF
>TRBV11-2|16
ASSLGAYGGIAKNIQY
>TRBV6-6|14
ASLSLAGGSRDTQY
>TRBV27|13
ASSLMASGHQPQH
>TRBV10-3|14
AIRPGRQGGTYEQY
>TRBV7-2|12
ASSPLTANTEAF
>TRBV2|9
ASRGGAEQF
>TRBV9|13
ASSVGGGEGNTIY
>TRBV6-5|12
ASSRGQANTEAF
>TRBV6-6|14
ASSYSFGSGANVLT
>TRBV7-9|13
ASSQNRQGKETQY
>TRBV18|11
ASSPPGPNEQF
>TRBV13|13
ASRITGDGPVSQY
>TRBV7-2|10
ASSLLRDTQY
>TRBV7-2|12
ASSLVGSEETQY
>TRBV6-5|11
ASSRDRDYGYT
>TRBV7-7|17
ASSFFAGTSGRRTGELF
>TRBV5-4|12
ASSLGDRAYGYT
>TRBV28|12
ASSPDWMGDTQY
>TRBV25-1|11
ASSRRSTDTQY
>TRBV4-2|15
ASSQDFGRWTTDTQY